The clone carrying this T cell receptor beta chain came up once. As yet, its antigen is unknown. Assay used: immunoSEQ multiplex PCR; TCRdb lists only in-frame clones, some missing. Here the sample spans a few hundred thousand clones, approximately 65% being singletons. This entry belongs to a study of shared clonotypes between healthy human individuals. Study-wide results and limits: As a rule, naive subsets had a larger estimated richness than memory subsets.

The CDR3 is 17 residues long. Germline lookup yields CDR1 LNHDA and CDR2 SQIVND (reference sequence). V was cut by 1 base and J by 5 bases, with 21 bases left in between. The sequencing sample was made of memory CD4+ T cells sorted from blood. The subset here: CD45RA-negative fraction. This sequence originates from a man younger than 45 in good health. V is TRBV19 and J is TRBJ2-7; weak D call: TRBD2 (7 bases). This CDR3 is CASSIASPGGGRNEQYF. The CDR3 bases are TGTGCCAGTAGTATAGCCAGCCCCGGCGGGGGCAGGAACGAGCAGTACTTC.